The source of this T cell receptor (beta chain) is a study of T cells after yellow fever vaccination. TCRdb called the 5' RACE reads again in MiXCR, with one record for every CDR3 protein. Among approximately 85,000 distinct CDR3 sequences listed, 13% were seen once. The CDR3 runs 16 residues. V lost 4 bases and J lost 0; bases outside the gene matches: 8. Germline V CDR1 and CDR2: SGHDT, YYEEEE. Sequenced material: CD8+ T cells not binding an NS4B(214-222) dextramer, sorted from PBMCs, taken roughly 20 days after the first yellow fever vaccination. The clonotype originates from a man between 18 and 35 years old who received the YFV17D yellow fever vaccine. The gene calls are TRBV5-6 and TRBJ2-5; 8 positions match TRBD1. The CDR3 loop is CASSHTRDRYQETQYF. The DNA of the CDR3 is TGTGCCAGCAGCCATACCCGGGACAGGTACCAAGAGACCCAGTACTTC.